Listed here are 16 T cell receptor beta chains from one sample, sequenced in a study of tumor-infiltrating lymphocytes in primary liver carcinoma. Co-extraction of both nucleic acids (RNA and DNA) used roughly 18-34 mg of unsorted bulk tissue. The researchers produced TCR beta cDNA from around 500 ng total RNA with a constant-region primer. Library construction for TCR beta comprised three nested multiplex PCR rounds performed with slightly modified ARM-PCR. The two initial PCR rounds, about 9 cycles each, used TRBV1-TRBV30 forward and C-beta reverse primers. One entry per CDR3 protein results from TCRdb running MiXCR on the multiplex PCR reads. In the table there are around 32,000 distinct CDR3 sequences, around 80% of which are singletons. Material: liver tumor tissue from sampling region 5. As for subset: tumor region T5, tumor centre. Receptors originate from a man aged 35 to 55 with primary liver carcinoma and hepatitis B virus infection.

In regard to this clonotype: The junction differs from germline at one of its ends, possibly a read error. The V gene is TRBV11-2, the J gene TRBJ2-7; 7 positions match TRBD2. The CDR3 has 16 amino acids. Looked up from germline, CDR1 is SGHAT and CDR2 is FQNNGV. For the CDR3, the DNA is TGTGCAAGCAGCTGGGGGAGGGGCCTCCAAAACTACGAGCGGTACTTC. This translates into CASSWGRGLQNYERYF.

Regarding this clonotype: The junction shows a germline mismatch at one end, possibly a read error. The chain joins TRBV7-9 to TRBJ2-7; TRBD1 matches 7 bases. Germline-derived CDR1 and CDR2 are SEHNR and FQNEAQ (reference sequence). There are 14 residues in the CDR3. CDR3 DNA: TGTGTCAGCGGCTTAGAAGGGGGCGGCTACGAGCAGTACTTC. It is translated as CVSGLEGGGYEQYF.

Comment on this clonotype: It is likely a read error, because the conserved phenylalanine at the end of the CDR3 is missing. V usage is TRBV10-3 and J usage is TRBJ2-3; TRBD2 aligns across 7 bases. The germline gives CDR1 ENHRY, CDR2 SYGVKD. The V segment lost 6 bases and the J segment 1 base; nucleotides outside the gene matches: 10. This CDR3 comprises 16 residues. The CDR3 region is CAISRDYQCGTDTQYL. CDR3 bases: TGTGCCATCAGCCGGGACTACCAATGTGGCACAGATACGCAGTATTTG.

For this clonotype: A junction boundary mismatches the germline segment, possibly from a read error. The chain carries TRBV4-1 and TRBJ2-7; no reliable D call. Germline V gene data show CDR1 as MGHRA and CDR2 as YSYEKL. The CDR3 is 13 amino acids. The CDR3 spells CASNQGSVYEQYF. DNA of the CDR3: TGCGCCAGCAACCAAGGTTCGGTATACGAGCAGTACTTC.

About this clonotype itself: A much bigger clone sits one base away, suggesting this may be a read error. The V and J genes are TRBV28 and TRBJ2-1, with a possible D match to TRBD1 (5 bases). This CDR3 spans 17 amino acids. V lost 7 bases and J lost 3, with 22 bases in between. Per germline, CDR1 MDHEN and CDR2 SYDVKM. CDR3 in amino acids: CASTPRPARRGYNEQFF. For the CDR3, the DNA is TGTGCCAGCACACCCAGACCGGCCAGAAGGGGCTACAATGAGCAGTTCTTC.

A remark on this clonotype: Germline and junction disagree at one end, which may indicate a read error. The chain links TRBV29-1 to TRBJ2-5, with 11 bases identical to TRBD1. CDR3 size: 15 residues. Per germline, CDR1 SQVTM and CDR2 ANQGSEA. Here the CDR3 DNA reads TGCGGCGTTGAAATGGACAGGGGGCGGGGTGAGACCCAGTACTTC. Translated: CGVEMDRGRGETQYF. The full variable domain, in which reference TRBV29-1 and TRBJ2-5 provide the parts outside the CDR3, is SAVISQKPSRDICQRGTSLTIQCQVDSQVTMMFWYRQQPGQSLTLIATANQGSEATYESGFVIDKFPISRPNLTFSTLTVSNMSPEDSSIYLCGVEMDRGRGETQYFGPGTRLLVL.

This chain uses TRBV11-2 with TRBJ2-5; D remains ambiguous. CDR1 and CDR2 from the germline V gene are SGHAT and FQNNGV. Deletions cut 1 base from V and 3 bases from J, with 21 bases between. The CDR3 sequence is 18 residues long. The CDR3 region has the DNA TGTGCCAGCAGCTTAGCGAGGCGAACCCTGGGAAAAAAAGAGACCCAGTACTTC. This sequence encodes CASSLARRTLGKKETQYF.

V gene TRBV19 combines with J gene TRBJ2-3; weak D call: TRBD1 (5 bases). Trimming pared 3 bases from V and 4 bases from J, leaving 14 bases between. The CDR3 totals 15 residues. Germline CDR1 is LNHDA and CDR2 is SQIVND (reference sequence). The CDR3 region is CASSIAGIGPDTQYF. CDR3 bases: TGTGCCAGTAGTATCGCAGGGATCGGTCCAGATACGCAGTATTTT.

This clonotype was seen a few times. Lacking the conserved final phenylalanine or tryptophan, this CDR3 likely reflects a read error. J is TRBJ2-7 and V is TRBV11-2; a weak D match, TRBD1 (6 bases). Germline-derived CDR1 and CDR2 are SGHAT and FQNNGV. This CDR3 region has 16 residues. In DNA form, the CDR3 reads TGTGCCAGTAGCTTAGATCTGAGGACAGAAATCTACGAGCAGTACTTG. Encoded protein: CASSLDLRTEIYEQYL.

Note on this clonotype: At one end, the junction sequence differs from germline, possibly due to a read error. The rearrangement links TRBV10-3 to TRBJ2-7; 16 bases match TRBD2. CDR3 size: 19 residues. The germline gives CDR1 ENHRY, CDR2 SYGVKD. The CDR3 reads CTITKRSGLAGGLYYEQYF. The CDR3 region has the DNA TGTACCATCACCAAACGATCGGGACTAGCGGGAGGGTTATACTACGAGCAGTACTTC.

As to this clonotype: Relative to the germline gene, one junction end is altered; a read error may explain this. This chain joins TRBV4-3 and TRBJ2-3; maybe TRBD2 (6 bases). Germline V gene lookup returns CDR1 LGHNA and CDR2 YSLEER. CDR3 size: 18 residues. The DNA for the CDR3 is TGCGCCAGCAGCCAGCATCCCCTTGGCGGGAATAGCACAGATACACAGTATTTT. It translates to CASSQHPLGGNSTDTQYF.

The CDR3 region has the DNA TGTGCCTACAGTGCCCCGTTGGGGGCGTTAGAATCCAATGAGCAGTTCTTC. Translation: CAYSAPLGALESNEQFF. This chain connects TRBV6-6 to TRBJ2-1, with a possible D match to TRBD1 (6 bases). The CDR3 is made up of 17 amino acids. The V gene lost 11 bases and the J gene lost 6 bases, with 29 bases spanning the gap. The V gene's germline CDR1 is MNHNY and CDR2 SVGAGI (reference sequence).

Of note for this clonotype: As the CDR3 is not closed by the conserved phenylalanine or tryptophan, this likely results from a read error. The chain has TRBV12-3 or TRBV12-4 and TRBJ2-7; 10 positions agree with TRBD2. The CDR3 totals 15 residues. Here the CDR3 DNA reads TGTGCCAACAGTTCCGGGACTAGCGCTGGTTACGTGCAGTACTTA. This translates into CANSSGTSAGYVQYL.

Only one count was recorded for this clonotype. One end of the junction varies from germline; a read error may be responsible. This chain uses TRBV11-2 with TRBJ2-2; 7 bases are a match to TRBD2. CDR1 is SGHAT, CDR2 FQNNGV, per germline. The length of the CDR3 is 15 residues. This chain's CDR3 is CASSPSREVIGELLF. CDR3 DNA: TGTGCCAGCAGCCCCAGTCGGGAGGTGATCGGGGAGTTGTTATTT. Variable domain in full (rest from reference TRBV11-2 and TRBJ2-2): EAGVAQSPRYKIIEKRQSVAFWCNPISGHATLYWYQQILGQGPKLLIQFQNNGVVDDSQLPKDRFSAERLKGVDSTLKIQPAKLEDSAVYLCASSPSREVIGELLFGEGSRLTVL.

The chain couples TRBV10-3 to TRBJ2-7; the match to TRBD2 covers 9 bases. Germline lookup yields CDR1 ENHRY and CDR2 SYGVKD. The CDR3 runs 15 residues. CDR3 sequence: CFISEGLATLFEQYF. CDR3 coding DNA: TGTTTCATCAGCGAAGGACTAGCGACCCTCTTCGAGCAGTACTTC.

Worth noting for this clonotype: In this CDR3 the conserved last residue, phenylalanine or tryptophan, is missing, so a read error is likely. The V call is TRBV5-1, the J call TRBJ2-2; 11 bases are shared with TRBD2. CDR1 and CDR2 from the germline V gene are SGHRS and YFSETQ. The CDR3 consists of 15 residues. This CDR3 reads CTSSETSGETGELFL. CDR3 bases: TGCACCAGCAGCGAGACTAGCGGGGAGACCGGGGAGCTGTTTCTT.